A single sample is the source of the 11 T cell receptor beta chains below, sequenced in a study of beta chain features in type 1 diabetes. The study's findings and limits: TCRB CDR3 length was moderately but significantly reduced in all four CD4+ subsets of Type 1 diabetes patients.

Their antigens are not known. Expressed TCRB transcripts were sequenced after all isolated RNA was converted to cDNA. TCRdb's copy holds only in-frame clones and misses some; the assay was immunoSEQ multiplex PCR. The sample contains about 270,000 clones, roughly an eighth of which appear only once. Source material: naive CD4+ T cells from blood. These receptor sequences come from a man under 40 with type 1 diabetes.

This clone was observed a few times. The rearrangement links TRBV9 to TRBJ2-1; unclear D gene. Germline assignment: CDR1 SGDLS and CDR2 YYNGEE. With 0 bases removed from V and 5 bases from J, the gap between germline ends came to 15 bases. The CDR3 contains 16 residues. Here the CDR3 reads CASSVGPAHYNNEQFF. The CDR3 nucleotides read TGTGCCAGCAGCGTAGGCCCAGCGCACTATAACAATGAGCAGTTCTTC. The full variable domain, rest sourced from reference TRBV9 and TRBJ2-1, is DSGVTQTPKHLITATGQRVTLRCSPRSGDLSVYWYQQSLDQGLQFLIQYYNGEERAKGNILERFSAQQFPDLHSELNLSSLELGDSALYFCASSVGPAHYNNEQFFGPGTRLTVL.

The gene calls are TRBV5-4 and TRBJ2-4; 11 bases agree with TRBD2. Germline V gene lookup returns CDR1 SGHNT and CDR2 YYREEE (reference sequence). V dropped 4 bases and J dropped 6; count of bases not matched to a gene: 6. The CDR3 covers 15 residues. CDR3 region: CASSPGTSGRNIQYF. The CDR3 DNA sequence: TGTGCCAGCAGCCCCGGGACTAGCGGTAGAAACATTCAGTACTTC.

The chain carries TRBV6-1 and TRBJ1-1; TRBD1 agrees at 8 bases. In germline, CDR1 is MNHNS, CDR2 SASEGT. This CDR3 comprises 15 residues. V trimming: 5 bases; J trimming: 3 bases; junction bases outside the gene matches: 8. In DNA, the CDR3 is TGTGCCAGCAGTTCCGGACAGGGAATGGACACTGAAGCTTTCTTT. Translated, it gives CASSSGQGMDTEAFF.

This clone was seen a handful of times. The chain employs TRBV7-9 and TRBJ2-1; D ambiguous. Germline CDR1 and CDR2: SEHNR and FQNEAQ (reference sequence). Between the trimmed V and J ends, which lost 5 bases and 10 bases, there was a span of 15 bases. This CDR3 has 13 amino acids. The CDR3 protein is CASSRAVEPEQFF. The CDR3 DNA reads as TGTGCCAGCAGCCGCGCGGTGGAACCGGAGCAGTTCTTC.

This clone was counted a single time. The chain is built from TRBV7-3 and TRBJ1-2; maybe TRBD1 (5 bases). The CDR3 contains 16 residues. The V and J ends lost 6 bases and 1 base respectively, with 18 bases between them. Germline V gene lookup returns CDR1 SGHTA and CDR2 FQGTGA. The CDR3 region has the DNA TGTGCCAGCAGTCTCGAACCTGGGCAGGGTAACTATGGCTACACCTTC. Its translation is CASSLEPGQGNYGYTF.

The sample holds a few counts of this clone. J is TRBJ1-3 and V is TRBV5-4, with TRBD1 matching over 12 bases. Germline lookup yields CDR1 SGHNT and CDR2 YYREEE (reference sequence). This CDR3 has 15 amino acids. Trimming took 4 bases from V and 7 from J; bases not matched to a gene: 6. For the CDR3, the DNA is TGTGCCAGCAGCCTCGGGACAGGGGGCGCGAACACCATATATTTT. Encoded protein: CASSLGTGGANTIYF.

This clone has only a few counts. The genes are TRBV21-1 and TRBJ2-1; the table assigns TRBD1, which was not confirmed against the DNA. TRBV21-1 is labeled a pseudogene. The CDR3 consists of 14 residues. CDR3 sequence: CASSTGTGRVEQFF. CDR3 DNA sequence: TGTGCCAGCAGCACCGGGACAGGCCGGGTTGAGCAGTTCTTC.

This clone was seen more than once but under ten times. The rearrangement joins TRBV30 to TRBJ1-5; D may be TRBD1 (5 bases). V was cut by 3 bases and J by 4 bases, with 10 bases left in between. CDR1 is GTSNPN, CDR2 SVGIG, per germline (reference sequence). The length of the CDR3 is 13 residues. CDR3 sequence: CAWSIRGNQPQHF. CDR3 sequence (DNA): TGTGCCTGGAGCATTCGGGGGAATCAGCCCCAGCATTTT.

This clone was counted only a few times. The chain links TRBV7-2 to TRBJ2-3; the D gene is possibly TRBD2 (5 bases). Germline CDR1 is SGHTA and CDR2 is FQGNSA. Deletions cut 5 bases from V and 0 bases from J, with 12 bases between. This CDR3 region has 15 residues. CDR3 nucleotides: TGTGCCAGCAGCATCCAGTGGACTAGCACAGATACGCAGTATTTT. It codes for CASSIQWTSTDTQYF.

This chain links TRBV18 with TRBJ2-5; perhaps TRBD1 as D (5 bases). The CDR3 is 19 residues long. Trimming removed 1 base at V and 0 bases at J, with 21 bases between. The germline CDR1 and CDR2 sequences are KGHSH and LQKENI. DNA for the CDR3: TGTGCCAGCTCACCACGGGGCCAAATCGACCCCCCGTACCAAGAGACCCAGTACTTC. It yields the protein CASSPRGQIDPPYQETQYF.

J is TRBJ1-5 and V is TRBV4-3; D possibly corresponds to TRBD1 (6 bases). The CDR3 extends over 14 amino acids. V shed 2 bases and J shed 3 bases, with 8 bases lying between them. In germline, CDR1 is LGHNA, CDR2 YSLEER. CDR3 nucleotide sequence: TGCGCCAGCAGCCAAACAGGGCTCAATCAGCCCCAGCATTTT. It specifies CASSQTGLNQPQHF.